These 12 T cell receptor beta chains originate from one sample sequenced in a study of lymphopenia after photon versus proton radiotherapy. Profiled with immunoSEQ multiplex PCR; TCRdb holds only in-frame clones, not every one. The data contain approximately 58,000 clones, approximately 82% of them singletons. The source material was peripheral blood, sampled from a patient treated with photon-based radiotherapy. All receptors come from a man in his fifties or sixties with gastric cancer.

This chain connects TRBV18 to TRBJ1-1; 11 bases agree with TRBD1. In germline, CDR1 is KGHSH, CDR2 LQKENI. The CDR3 consists of 15 residues. The trim removed 3 bases at V and 6 bases at J, leaving 6 bases unmatched. The CDR3 protein is CASSPPDRGRSEAFF. In DNA form, the CDR3 reads TGTGCCAGCTCACCCCCGGACAGGGGGCGGTCTGAAGCTTTCTTT.

V is TRBV18 and J is TRBJ2-1; no clear D gene. The CDR3 extends over 12 amino acids. The ends were cut back, 2 bases at V and 3 bases at J, with 2 bases in the middle. CDR1 is KGHSH and CDR2 is LQKENI in the germline V gene. The CDR3: CASSPDYNEQFF. The CDR3 DNA sequence: TGTGCCAGCTCACCAGACTACAATGAGCAGTTCTTC.

The chain uses TRBV18 and TRBJ1-4, with TRBD1 identical over 7 bases. CDR3 size: 16 residues. Germline loops: CDR1 KGHSH, CDR2 LQKENI. Germline trimming cut 6 bases from V and 0 bases from J; bases unmatched to any gene: 7. CDR3 residues: CASSPRQGTTNEKLFF. The CDR3 DNA is TGTGCCAGCTCCCCTCGACAGGGAACAACTAATGAAAAACTGTTTTTT.

The chain is built from TRBV19 and TRBJ2-1; the match to TRBD1 covers 8 bases. Germline-derived CDR1 and CDR2 are LNHDA and SQIVND (reference sequence). V shed 1 base and J 4 bases; nucleotides not matched to a gene: 3. The CDR3 loop spans 15 amino acids. This CDR3 reads CASSIADRVYNEQFF. The CDR3 DNA follows: TGTGCCAGTAGTATAGCGGACAGGGTGTACAATGAGCAGTTCTTC.

The V gene is TRBV4-3, the J gene TRBJ2-2, with D possibly TRBD2 on 5 matching bases. Germline V gene sequence: CDR1 LGHNA, CDR2 YSLEER. V lost 1 base, J lost 4 bases, and 13 bases lay in between. The CDR3 has 16 residues. DNA of the CDR3: TGCGCCAGCAGCCAAGTCCCGGGTCGGGGCACCGGGGAGCTGTTTTTT. Amino acid sequence: CASSQVPGRGTGELFF.

The V and J genes are TRBV4-1 and TRBJ1-3; 7 bases agree with TRBD1. Germline CDR1 MGHRA, CDR2 YSYEKL. CDR3 length: 15 residues. V gave up 1 base and J gave up 2 bases; unmatched junction bases: 2. This CDR3 is CASSQAGGAGNTIYF. Written as DNA, the CDR3 is TGCGCCAGCAGCCAAGCAGGGGGGGCTGGAAACACCATATATTTT.

V and J are TRBV6-5 and TRBJ2-1; TRBD2 aligns across 13 bases. Germline V gives CDR1 MNHEY, CDR2 SVGAGI. J gave up 8 bases and V 5 bases, and 6 bases lay outside the gene matches. This CDR3 comprises 15 residues. The CDR3 nucleotides are TGTGCCAGCAGTCGGACTAGCGGGAGTCAATATGAGCAGTTCTTC. Its protein product is CASSRTSGSQYEQFF.

The chain carries TRBV10-3 and TRBJ2-7; 8 nucleotides match TRBD2. With 0 bases clipped from V and 6 bases from J, the junction kept 4 bases outside the gene matches. Germline V gene sequence: CDR1 ENHRY, CDR2 SYGVKD. The CDR3 consists of 14 residues. The CDR3 DNA is TGTGCCATCAGTGAGTCTGGGACTAGGGGCGAGCAGTACTTC. Protein product: CAISESGTRGEQYF.

CDR3 sequence (DNA): TGCGCCAGCAGCTTGCGGGGGGGCGGTCCCTACGAGCAGTACTTC. The encoded protein is CASSLRGGGPYEQYF. The rearrangement uses TRBV5-1 and TRBJ2-7; 8 positions match TRBD2. Germline V gives CDR1 SGHRS, CDR2 YFSETQ. The V segment lost 1 base and the J segment 2 bases; nucleotides outside the gene matches: 5. The CDR3 consists of 15 residues. The full variable domain, in which reference TRBV5-1 and TRBJ2-7 provide the parts outside the CDR3, is KAGVTQTPRYLIKTRGQQVTLSCSPISGHRSVSWYQQTPGQGLQFLFEYFSETQRNKGNFPGRFSGRQFSNSRSEMNVSTLELGDSALYLCASSLRGGGPYEQYFGPGTRLTVT.

The chain carries TRBV19 and TRBJ2-5; the D call may be TRBD1 or TRBD2 (5 bases each). This CDR3 spans 13 amino acids. The V end lost 9 bases, the J end lost 2 bases, and 13 bases lay between the germline ends. Looked up from germline, CDR1 is LNHDA and CDR2 is SQIVND (reference sequence). CDR3 nucleotide sequence: TGTGCCAGCAAACGGGGCTTTCAAGAGACCCAGTACTTC. Its protein product is CASKRGFQETQYF.

The chain couples TRBV6-6 to TRBJ1-1; 9 positions match TRBD1. In germline, CDR1 is MNHNY, CDR2 SVGAGI (reference sequence). V was clipped by 4 bases and J by 3 bases; unmatched bases: 6. The CDR3 length is 15 residues. The CDR3 spells CASSSPGQGYTEAFF. As DNA, the CDR3 is TGTGCCAGCAGTTCCCCGGGACAGGGTTACACTGAAGCTTTCTTT.

This chain links TRBV28 with TRBJ2-1; no firm D call. Trimming cost V 5 bases and J 3 bases, with 8 bases left between them. The CDR3 is 13 residues long. Per germline, CDR1 MDHEN and CDR2 SYDVKM. The CDR3 reads CASSPYHYNEQFF. In DNA form, the CDR3 reads TGTGCCAGCAGTCCCTACCACTACAATGAGCAGTTCTTC.